Following are 27 T cell receptor beta chains from one sample sequenced in a study of blood T cells in healthy people across ages. A sample-barcoded 5' primer and a J-beta primer mix were used in a second PCR of roughly 7 to 11 cycles. TCRdb reanalysed the 5' RACE reads using MiXCR and keeps one entry per CDR3 protein. Of about 280,000 distinct CDR3 sequences detected, roughly a quarter appear once; the ten largest clones hold 25% to 35%. The source material was blood. These receptors came from a woman aged 70-85 years in good health.

This clonotype was observed a handful of times. This chain connects TRBV2 to TRBJ2-7; D is possibly TRBD1 or TRBD2 (5 bases each). Trimming left V 4 bases short and J 6 bases short, with 19 bases between. CDR1 and CDR2 (germline): SNHLY, FYNNEI. CDR3 length: 15 residues. The CDR3 DNA sequence: TGTGCCAGCAGTGTGGGTGGGGAATCTGGGGGCGAGCAGTACTTC. Translating gives CASSVGGESGGEQYF.

This clonotype has more than one count but fewer than ten. The V gene is TRBV7-2, the J gene TRBJ2-5; TRBD2 agrees at 9 bases. Germline lookup yields CDR1 SGHTA and CDR2 FQGNSA. The V and J ends lost 5 bases and 3 bases, in that order; junction bases with no gene match: 13. The CDR3 is made up of 17 amino acids. The CDR3 sequence is CASSRGVASGIKETQYF. The CDR3 nucleotides are TGTGCCAGCAGCCGTGGGGTTGCTAGCGGGATTAAAGAGACCCAGTACTTC.

This clonotype appeared a few times. The chain employs TRBV7-2 and TRBJ2-7; 7 bases map to TRBD1. V lost 4 bases, J lost 1 base, and 4 bases stayed unmatched. The CDR3 is 14 residues long. The germline CDR1 and CDR2 sequences are SGHTA and FQGNSA. The CDR3 DNA reads TGTGCCAGCAGCTCGGACAGGTGGTCCTACGAGCAGTACTTC. It encodes CASSSDRWSYEQYF.

Only a few counts were recorded for this clonotype. The V gene is TRBV20-1, the J gene TRBJ1-5; D perhaps matches TRBD1 (5 bases). The CDR3 is 14 residues long. Germline V gene sequence: CDR1 DFQATT, CDR2 SNEGSKA (reference sequence). V was trimmed by 6 bases and J by 2 bases, leaving 14 bases between them. The DNA of the CDR3 is TGCAGTGCCCTTACAGGTTTCGGCAATCAGCCCCAGCATTTT. Its protein product is CSALTGFGNQPQHF.

This chain connects TRBV6-5 to TRBJ2-3; TRBD2 agrees at 7 bases. Germline V gives CDR1 MNHEY, CDR2 SVGAGI. The V segment lost 6 bases and the J segment 0 bases; nucleotides outside the gene matches: 6. The CDR3 consists of 15 residues. In nucleotides, the CDR3 is TGTGCCAGCAGCAAAGGACTAGTTAGCACAGATACGCAGTATTTT. Amino acids: CASSKGLVSTDTQYF.

V and J are TRBV3-1 and TRBJ2-5; maybe TRBD1 (6 bases). The CDR3 is made up of 18 amino acids. CDR1 and CDR2 (germline): LGHDT, YNNKEL (reference sequence). V lost 0 bases, J lost 4 bases, and 21 bases lay in between. The CDR3, as DNA: TGTGCCAGCAGCCAAGAGTTGGTGTGGGGGCCCGCCGGAGAGACCCAGTACTTC. It encodes CASSQELVWGPAGETQYF.

V gene TRBV18 combines with J gene TRBJ1-5; the D gene is possibly TRBD1 (6 bases). The CDR3 sequence is 14 residues long. Germline lookup yields CDR1 KGHSH and CDR2 LQKENI. V shed 3 bases and J shed 8 bases, with 14 bases lying between them. CDR3 amino acids: CASSPDSRGKPQHF. Here the CDR3 DNA reads TGTGCCAGCTCACCGGACAGTCGCGGCAAGCCCCAGCATTTT.

This clonotype was found a few times. The rearrangement links TRBV10-3 to TRBJ2-1, with TRBD1 matching 7 bases. The V gene's germline CDR1 is ENHRY and CDR2 SYGVKD. V lost 6 bases and J lost 8; bases outside the gene matches: 19. CDR3 length equals 17 residues. CDR3 bases: TGTGCCATCAGAGACACCTCAGGGACAGAAGGATCCCATGAGCAGTTCTTC. It encodes CAIRDTSGTEGSHEQFF.

V usage is TRBV6-1 and J usage is TRBJ1-1, with D maybe TRBD1 (5 bases). V was shortened by 7 bases and J by 1 base, with 16 bases between the two germline ends. In germline, CDR1 is MNHNS, CDR2 SASEGT. The CDR3 contains 15 residues. The CDR3 here is CASISGGSGNTEAFF. CDR3 in DNA: TGTGCCAGCATCAGCGGGGGGTCGGGGAACACTGAAGCTTTCTTT.

The rearrangement uses TRBV12-3 or TRBV12-4 and TRBJ2-7, with D possibly being TRBD2 (5 bases). V was pared by 2 bases and J by 6 bases, with 8 bases between. The CDR3 runs to 12 residues. In nucleotides, the CDR3 is TGTGCCAGCAGTTTATGGAGGACCGAGCAGTACTTC. It is translated as CASSLWRTEQYF.

V gene TRBV20-1 combines with J gene TRBJ2-1, with a weak D call TRBD2 (5 bases). V was cut by 3 bases and J by 0 bases, with 9 bases left in between. CDR1 is DFQATT and CDR2 is SNEGSKA in the germline V gene (reference sequence). The CDR3 sequence is 14 residues long. The CDR3 nucleotides are TGCAGTGCTAGTCCCCGGGGCTCCTACAATGAGCAGTTCTTC. Its protein is CSASPRGSYNEQFF.

The chain recombines TRBV20-1 with TRBJ2-7; D might be TRBD2 (6 bases). The germline CDR1 and CDR2 sequences are DFQATT and SNEGSKA (reference sequence). V was shortened by 5 bases and J by 6 bases, with 14 bases between the two germline ends. The CDR3 is 12 residues long. The CDR3 DNA reads TGCAGTGCTGAGGAGGGGCTGAGCGAGCAGTACTTC. Its translation is CSAEEGLSEQYF.

This clonotype has just a few counts. The V call is TRBV2, the J call TRBJ2-5; perhaps TRBD2 as D (5 bases). V lost 6 bases, J lost 3 bases, and 5 bases lay in between. The CDR3 has 11 amino acids. Germline CDR1 SNHLY, CDR2 FYNNEI. The CDR3 region is CASREEETQYF. CDR3 nucleotides: TGTGCCAGCAGGGAGGAAGAGACCCAGTACTTC.

This clonotype was seen once. This could be a read error, since a much larger clone is one nucleotide away. The chain has TRBV29-1 and TRBJ1-2, with D possibly matching TRBD1 (6 bases). The germline V gene has CDR1 SQVTM and CDR2 ANQGSEA. The CDR3 loop spans 13 amino acids. With 7 bases removed from V and 4 bases from J, the gap between germline ends came to 16 bases. The CDR3: CSGTQGGAYGYTF. CDR3 in DNA: TGCAGCGGGACACAGGGAGGCGCCTATGGCTACACCTTC.

The genes are TRBV6-2 or TRBV6-3 and TRBJ2-5, with unresolved D. V gave up 9 bases and J gave up 0 bases, with 14 bases separating them. Germline V lookup: CDR1 MNHEY, CDR2 SVGEGT. CDR3 size: 14 residues. CDR3 in amino acids: CASKYIGDQETQYF. DNA for the CDR3: TGTGCCAGTAAATATATAGGAGACCAAGAGACCCAGTACTTC.

Only a few counts were recorded for this clonotype. The V call is TRBV7-2, the J call TRBJ2-5; the match to TRBD2 covers 8 bases. The DNA end is a closer match to TRBJ2-1, so the J assignment may be wrong. Germline V lookup: CDR1 SGHTA, CDR2 FQGNSA. CDR3 length: 17 amino acids. The CDR3 DNA reads TGTGCCAGCAGCTTATTAGGTGGGACTAGTGCTTACAATGAGCAGTTCTTC. Translating gives CASSLLGGTSAYNEQFF.

This clonotype showed up just a few times. V usage is TRBV19 and J usage is TRBJ2-5; 12 nucleotides line up with TRBD2. The tail of the sequence fits TRBJ2-1 better, so the J call may be wrong. The CDR3 consists of 17 residues. Germline V gene lookup returns CDR1 LNHDA and CDR2 SQIVND (reference sequence). CDR3 nucleotide sequence: TGTGCCAGTAGTATTCAGGGGACTAGCGGGCCGAACAATCGGCAGTTCTTC. Its protein is CASSIQGTSGPNNRQFF.

The chain carries TRBV12-3 or TRBV12-4 and TRBJ2-1; no definite D call. Trimming took off 3 bases at V and 10 bases at J, with 10 bases between the two ends. The CDR3 runs to 12 residues. The CDR3 loop is CASSFSYGEQFF. CDR3 nucleotides: TGTGCCAGCAGTTTTTCGTATGGAGAGCAGTTCTTC.

The genes are TRBV29-1 and TRBJ2-4, with 8 bases matching TRBD1. The length of the CDR3 is 14 residues. The ends lost 4 bases at V and 1 base at J; junction bases unmatched: 3. The germline V gene has CDR1 SQVTM and CDR2 ANQGSEA. The CDR3: CSVVRGQAKNIQYF. CDR3 DNA sequence: TGCAGCGTTGTCAGGGGGCAGGCCAAAAACATTCAGTACTTC.

The chain employs TRBV6-5 and TRBJ2-7; 7 bases match TRBD2. Germline V gene lookup returns CDR1 MNHEY and CDR2 SVGAGI. The CDR3 has 16 amino acids. After removal of 6 bases from V and 1 base from J, the junction contained 12 bases not matched to a gene. The CDR3 bases are TGTGCCAGCAGCCGAGGGGATCTGGGGGGGTCCTACGAGCAGTACTTC. Translating gives CASSRGDLGGSYEQYF.

This clonotype was seen a few times. The chain joins TRBV5-1 to TRBJ2-5; 9 nucleotides match TRBD1. The CDR3 consists of 13 residues. Looked up from germline, CDR1 is SGHRS and CDR2 is YFSETQ. Unmatched junction bases numbered 4, after V lost 6 bases and J lost 4 bases. This chain's CDR3 is CASTMTGGETQYF. In DNA form, the CDR3 reads TGCGCCAGCACGATGACAGGGGGAGAGACCCAGTACTTC.

This clonotype was counted a few times. The chain is built from TRBV7-9 and TRBJ1-1; TRBD1 matches 7 bases. V trimming: 4 bases; J trimming: 4 bases; junction bases outside the gene matches: 9. Germline V gene lookup returns CDR1 SEHNR and CDR2 FQNEAQ (reference sequence). The CDR3 totals 15 residues. This CDR3 reads CASSSNVGTATEAFF. The DNA for the CDR3 is TGTGCCAGCAGCTCAAACGTCGGGACAGCCACTGAAGCTTTCTTT.

This clonotype was counted only a few times. CDR3 sequence (DNA): TGTGCCAGCAGTTTTGCGATACCGGGACAGGGGGGTAAAGCAGCAGAGACCCAGTACTTC. Its translation is CASSFAIPGQGGKAAETQYF. V gene TRBV28 combines with J gene TRBJ2-5; 11 positions match TRBD1. CDR1 and CDR2 from the germline V gene are MDHEN and SYDVKM. The CDR3 loop spans 20 amino acids. Trimming cost V 3 bases and J 4 bases; bases outside gene matches: 19.

This clonotype appeared a few times. This rearrangement joins TRBV7-2 to TRBJ2-3; D might be TRBD1 or TRBD2, each matching 5 bases. The CDR3 is 12 residues long. The ends were cut back, 5 bases at V and 5 bases at J, with 8 bases in the middle. The V gene's germline CDR1 is SGHTA and CDR2 FQGNSA. CDR3 in amino acids: CASSGTLDTQYF. CDR3 DNA: TGTGCCAGCAGCGGGACCCTAGATACGCAGTATTTT.

The chain couples TRBV28 to TRBJ2-7; no reliable D call. Germline values: CDR1 MDHEN, CDR2 SYDVKM. V gave up 4 bases and J gave up 0 bases, with 7 bases separating them. CDR3 length equals 13 residues. Written as DNA, the CDR3 is TGTGCCAGCAGTTCAGCGAACTCCTACGAGCAGTACTTC. It translates to CASSSANSYEQYF.

Details on this clonotype: One junction end disagrees with the germline gene, perhaps due to a read error. The J gene is TRBJ2-1, the V gene TRBV7-9, with D possibly TRBD2 on 5 matching bases. The CDR3 extends over 18 amino acids. Looked up from germline, CDR1 is SEHNR and CDR2 is FQNEAQ (reference sequence). The CDR3 spells CASSLGGARASSYNEQIF. The CDR3 DNA reads as TGTGCCAGCAGCTTAGGCGGTGCGAGGGCGAGCTCCTACAATGAGCAGATCTTC.

This clonotype has only a few counts. V is TRBV10-2 and J is TRBJ1-2; D uncertain. This CDR3 is 13 amino acids long. The V end was cut by 4 bases, the J end by 4 bases, with 10 bases between. Germline V gene sequence: CDR1 WSHSY, CDR2 SAAADI. Here the CDR3 DNA reads TGCGCCAGCAGTGTTTCGGGTGCCTATGGCTACACCTTC. Its protein is CASSVSGAYGYTF.